A single sample gave rise to the 6 T cell receptor beta chains below, sequenced in a study of cytomegalovirus exposure and HLA in healthy donors. PCR primers comprised 60 Vbeta and 13 Jbeta primers. Sequenced by immunoSEQ multiplex PCR; TCRdb stores in-frame clones only, minus some. The sample data list 110,000 to 150,000 clones. Material for sequencing was PBMCs. The receptors shown here come from a male donor in good health and CMV-seronegative.

This chain uses TRBV7-9 with TRBJ1-6; D not certain. Germline lookup yields CDR1 SEHNR and CDR2 FQNEAQ (reference sequence). The CDR3 is 14 amino acids. V lost 2 bases to trimming and J lost 9 bases, with 11 bases between them. The CDR3 is CASSLPPTGSPLHF. CDR3 coding DNA: TGTGCCAGCAGCTTACCTCCCACCGGTTCACCCCTCCACTTT.

The chain uses TRBV7-7 and TRBJ2-7, with 10 bases identical to TRBD1. The V and J ends lost 7 bases and 5 bases, in that order; junction bases with no gene match: 8. The germline gives CDR1 SSHAT, CDR2 FNYEAQ (reference sequence). The CDR3 loop spans 14 amino acids. The CDR3 protein is CASTLDRGPDEQYF. The CDR3, as DNA: TGTGCCAGCACCCTCGACAGGGGGCCTGACGAGCAGTACTTC.

The V gene is TRBV7-6, the J gene TRBJ1-2, with 7 bases that match TRBD1. Germline loops: CDR1 SGHVS, CDR2 FNYEAQ. This CDR3 spans 16 amino acids. The V segment lost 2 bases and the J segment 4 bases; nucleotides outside the gene matches: 10. This CDR3 is CASSLLGTGVGYGYTF. The CDR3 coding sequence is TGTGCCAGCAGCTTATTGGGTACAGGGGTAGGCTATGGCTACACCTTC. The full variable domain, completed using reference TRBV7-6 and TRBJ1-2, is GAGVSQSPRYKVTKRGQDVALRCDPISGHVSLYWYRQALGQGPEFLTYFNYEAQQDKSGLPNDRFSAERPEGSISTLTIQRTEQRDSAMYRCASSLLGTGVGYGYTFGSGTRLTVV.

V is TRBV29-1 and J is TRBJ1-2; D uncertain. The CDR3 loop spans 11 amino acids. From germline, CDR1 is SQVTM and CDR2 ANQGSEA. Trimming left V 7 bases short and J 8 bases short, with 14 bases between. CDR3 in amino acids: CSADTRGGYTF. CDR3 DNA: TGCAGCGCCGACACTCGAGGGGGCTACACCTTC.

The chain combines TRBV4-2 with TRBJ1-6; 9 bases agree with TRBD1. This CDR3 comprises 16 residues. Germline V CDR1 and CDR2: LGHNA, YNFKEQ. Trimming at V came to 5 bases and at J to 7 bases, leaving 9 bases not matched to a gene. Here the CDR3 reads CASSFTSGQGNSPLHF. In DNA, the CDR3 is TGTGCCAGCAGCTTCACCTCGGGACAGGGAAATTCACCCCTCCACTTT.

This chain links TRBV19 with TRBJ2-5, with D uncertain. CDR3 length: 12 residues. V lost 5 bases and J lost 5, with 9 bases in between. CDR1 LNHDA and CDR2 SQIVND come from the germline V gene (reference sequence). CDR3 sequence (DNA): TGTGCCAGTAGTTCCACCCGGGAGACCCAGTACTTC. It yields the protein CASSSTRETQYF.